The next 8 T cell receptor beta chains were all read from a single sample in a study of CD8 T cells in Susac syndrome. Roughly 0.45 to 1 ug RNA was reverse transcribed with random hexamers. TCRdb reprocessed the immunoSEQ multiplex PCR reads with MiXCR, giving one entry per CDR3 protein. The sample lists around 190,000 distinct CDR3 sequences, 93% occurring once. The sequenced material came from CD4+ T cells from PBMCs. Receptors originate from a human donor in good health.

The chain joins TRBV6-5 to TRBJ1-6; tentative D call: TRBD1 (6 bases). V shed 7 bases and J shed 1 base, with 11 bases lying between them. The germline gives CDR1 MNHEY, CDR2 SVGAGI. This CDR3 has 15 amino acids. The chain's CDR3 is CASKFGQSYNSPLHF. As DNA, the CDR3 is TGTGCCAGCAAATTCGGACAGTCCTATAATTCACCCCTCCACTTT.

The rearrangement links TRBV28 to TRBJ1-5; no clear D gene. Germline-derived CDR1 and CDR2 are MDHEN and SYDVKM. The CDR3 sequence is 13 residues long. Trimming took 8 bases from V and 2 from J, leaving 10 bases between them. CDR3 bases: TGTGCCAGCGCGGGTCGGGGCAATCAGCCCCAGCATTTT. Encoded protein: CASAGRGNQPQHF.

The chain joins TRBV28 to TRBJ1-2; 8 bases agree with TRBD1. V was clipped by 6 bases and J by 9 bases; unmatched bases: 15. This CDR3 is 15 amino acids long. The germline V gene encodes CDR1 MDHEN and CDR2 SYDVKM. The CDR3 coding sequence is TGTGCCAGCAGCCCGTACGCCTCAGGGGGCCTAAGCTACACCTTC. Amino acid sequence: CASSPYASGGLSYTF.

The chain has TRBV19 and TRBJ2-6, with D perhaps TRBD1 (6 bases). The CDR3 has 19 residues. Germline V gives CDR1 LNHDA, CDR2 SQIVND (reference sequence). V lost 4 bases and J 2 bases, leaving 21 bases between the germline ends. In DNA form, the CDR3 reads TGTGCCAGTAGTACTCAGGGGTTAGGAGTAGGAGCTGGGGCCAACGTCCTGACTTTC. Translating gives CASSTQGLGVGAGANVLTF.

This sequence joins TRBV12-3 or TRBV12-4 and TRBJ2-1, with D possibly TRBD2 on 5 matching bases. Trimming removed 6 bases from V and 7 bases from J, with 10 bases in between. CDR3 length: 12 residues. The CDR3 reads CASRTRENEQFF. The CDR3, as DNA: TGTGCCAGCAGAACGAGGGAAAATGAGCAGTTCTTC.

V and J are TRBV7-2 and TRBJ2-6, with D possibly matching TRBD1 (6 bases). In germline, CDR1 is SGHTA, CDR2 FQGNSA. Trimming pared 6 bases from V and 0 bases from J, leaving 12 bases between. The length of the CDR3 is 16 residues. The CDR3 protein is CASSQGLISGANVLTF. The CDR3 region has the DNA TGTGCCAGCAGTCAGGGGCTGATCTCTGGGGCCAACGTCCTGACTTTC.

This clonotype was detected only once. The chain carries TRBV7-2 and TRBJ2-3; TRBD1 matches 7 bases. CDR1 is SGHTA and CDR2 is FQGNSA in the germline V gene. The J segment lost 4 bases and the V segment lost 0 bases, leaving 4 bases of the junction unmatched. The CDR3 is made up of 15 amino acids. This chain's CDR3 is CASSLALTGADTQYF. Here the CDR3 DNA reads TGTGCCAGCAGCTTAGCCCTCACAGGGGCAGATACGCAGTATTTT.

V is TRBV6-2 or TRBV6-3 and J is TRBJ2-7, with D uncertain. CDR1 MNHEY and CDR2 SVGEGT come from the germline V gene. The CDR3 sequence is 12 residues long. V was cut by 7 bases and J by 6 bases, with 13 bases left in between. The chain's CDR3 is CASITRTGEQYF. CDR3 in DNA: TGTGCCAGCATCACCCGGACGGGCGAGCAGTACTTC.